This T cell receptor (beta chain) came from a study of beta chain features in type 1 diabetes. Study-wide results and caveats: Relative to healthy donors, patients appeared to have naive, central memory and Treg TCRB repertoires that were more similar. Here, the possible influence of HLA type (on TCRB rearrangement) remained unresolved. Cells carrying high TCR expression could end up over-represented when cDNA is sequenced.

This clone was counted only a few times. Its antigen remains unidentified. Reverse transcription of all isolated RNA meant that expressed TCRB transcripts were sequenced. The method was immunoSEQ multiplex PCR; TCRdb's version includes in-frame clones alone and lacks a portion of them. The sample shows around 250,000 clones, 27% of them seen only once. V lost 7 bases and J lost 7, with 17 bases in between. The CDR3 sequence is 15 residues long. CDR1 ENHRY and CDR2 SYGVKD come from the germline V gene. The chain is built from TRBV10-3 and TRBJ1-6, with D possibly TRBD1 on 5 matching bases. The TCR originated in a young man in good health. Sequenced: central memory CD4+ T cells from blood. The CDR3 spells CAITQGGTQNSPLHF. The CDR3 DNA follows: TGTGCCATCACTCAGGGAGGGACTCAAAATTCACCCCTCCACTTT.